This T cell receptor beta chain was captured in a study of cytomegalovirus exposure and HLA in healthy donors. Points from the study as a whole: High sensitivity and specificity were reportedly achieved when the classifier diagnosed cytomegalovirus status. Rarity characterized most TCR sequences, yet some public TCRs appeared in many donors.

The ends were cut back, 9 bases at V and 0 bases at J, with 6 bases in the middle. Per germline, CDR1 MDHEN and CDR2 SYDVKM. The CDR3 has 12 amino acids. About this clone itself: Antigen unknown.

It was with 60 Vbeta and 13 Jbeta primers that the PCR ran. TCRdb keeps only in-frame clones here, not all; method: immunoSEQ multiplex PCR. This table holds 100,000 to 150,000 clones, about three quarters found once. Donors had nominal health at sampling but likely had unrecorded immune exposures. CMV serostatus data were not documented for this donor. The material sequenced was PBMCs. This receptor was taken from a human donor in good health. The rearrangement uses TRBV28 and TRBJ1-3; D gene unclear. This CDR3 reads CASWASGNTIYF. CDR3 DNA sequence: TGTGCCAGTTGGGCCTCTGGAAACACCATATATTTT.